A selection of T cell receptor beta chains follows, all from one sample in a study of identical twins. A single record per CDR3 protein comes from TCRdb applying MiXCR to the 5' RACE reads. This table holds 400,000 to 500,000 distinct CDR3 sequences, roughly 13% found once. Another study also made use of these data, one on yellow fever vaccine responses in identical twins.

The sequencing input was CD4+ T cells sorted from blood. Receptors originate from a young woman in good health. Both conserved end residues are part of each CDR3. Each record gives: J gene, V gene, D gene, clone size, CDR3 protein. A D gene is named only where the DNA matches it firmly. Some rows have no size entry. The others give once, few or many, or a class for an expanded clone.

TRBJ2-6 | TRBV7-9 | . | once | CASSLARGAGANVLTF
TRBJ2-7 | TRBV7-9 | . | . | CASSSTGARGYEQYF
TRBJ2-3 | TRBV6-2/TRBV6-3 | . | many | CASSPGNTQYF
TRBJ2-3 | TRBV12-3/TRBV12-4 | TRBD2 | few | CASSLRSRGGPDTQYF
TRBJ2-5 | TRBV7-6 | TRBD2 | . | CASSLGSGRIEETQYF
TRBJ1-6 | TRBV6-1 | . | few | CASSPADRVGYNSPLHF
TRBJ1-5 | TRBV9 | . | many | CASSVAELGPQHF
TRBJ2-7 | TRBV7-2 | . | few | CASSPAITASYEQYF
TRBJ2-5 | TRBV7-2 | . | few | CASSLAQPPSFEETQYF
TRBJ1-1 | TRBV7-9 | TRBD1 | . | CASSLVRTGSTEAFF
TRBJ2-7 | TRBV5-1 | TRBD1 | few | CASSLTGDGEQYF
TRBJ2-7 | TRBV27 | . | few | CASSLWPGLVGEQYF
TRBJ1-6 | TRBV5-1 | . | few | CASSLEGVGSPLHF
TRBJ1-3 | TRBV12-3/TRBV12-4 | TRBD1 | . | CASSTRKGASGNTIYF
TRBJ2-1 | TRBV5-1 | TRBD2 | few | CASSSQTSGIDEQFF
TRBJ2-2 | TRBV6-5 | . | few | CASSYAQSGELFF
TRBJ2-2 | TRBV7-6 | TRBD2 | few | CASTDTSGVSGELFF
TRBJ2-7 | TRBV6-2/TRBV6-3 | . | few | CASSYRHDRQNPREQYF
TRBJ1-1 | TRBV7-2 | . | many | CASSPRQASNTEAFF
TRBJ2-7 | TRBV12-2 | . | . | CASRLGPGTTPSYEQYF
TRBJ2-2 | TRBV12-3/TRBV12-4 | . | few | CASSFKGNGELFF
TRBJ2-2 | TRBV20-1 | . | few | CSARAQGNTGELFF
TRBJ2-1 | TRBV5-6 | TRBD2 | . | CASSPWGRGGRDEQFF
TRBJ2-7 | TRBV6-2/TRBV6-3 | . | . | CASGITGFYEQYF
TRBJ2-1 | TRBV28 | TRBD2 | few | CASSIAGATNEQFF
TRBJ2-7 | TRBV12-3/TRBV12-4 | . | few | CASSPSGAGEQYF
TRBJ2-1 | TRBV11-1 | TRBD2 | . | CASHTLAGATSSYNEQFF
TRBJ2-3 | TRBV12-3/TRBV12-4 | TRBD2 | once | CAGSISGRGTDTQYF
TRBJ2-1 | TRBV7-7 | . | many | CASSPGLSSYNEQFF
TRBJ2-1 | TRBV12-3/TRBV12-4 | . | many | CASSSGQNNEQFF
TRBJ2-3 | TRBV27 | . | few | CASSLPALDTQYF
TRBJ2-3 | TRBV7-9 | TRBD2 | . | CASSSLGGPTDTQYF
TRBJ2-1 | TRBV29-1 | TRBD2 | many | CSVRLAGDNEQFF
TRBJ2-7 | TRBV6-5 | TRBD2 | few | CASSWYGRGGGYEQYF
TRBJ2-1 | TRBV24-1 | . | . | CATSDFTNEQFF
TRBJ2-3 | TRBV28 | . | . | CASSSSGLPTDTQYF
TRBJ1-1 | TRBV18 | . | . | CASSAGFGTEAFF
TRBJ2-7 | TRBV4-3 | TRBD2 | few | CASSQHREGLYEQYF
TRBJ2-7 | TRBV7-2 | . | . | CASSFSRGSFGEQYF
TRBJ2-7 | TRBV29-1 | TRBD2 | . | CSVANPSGGTYEQYF
TRBJ2-2 | TRBV12-3/TRBV12-4 | . | many | CASGRATGELFF
TRBJ2-1 | TRBV19 | . | . | CASSINPTGAIYNEQFF
TRBJ1-1 | TRBV28 | . | few | CASRTPNTEAFF
TRBJ2-7 | TRBV29-1 | TRBD1 | many | CSVEGTGEFYYEQYF
TRBJ2-3 | TRBV5-6 | . | few | CASSLDWARTDTQYF
TRBJ2-1 | TRBV18 | TRBD2 | . | CASSRGLDNEQFF
TRBJ1-2 | TRBV4-2 | . | . | CASSQEKGVRLGYTF
TRBJ2-7 | TRBV20-1 | TRBD2 | . | CSARAAGFNEQYF
TRBJ1-6 | TRBV20-1 | TRBD1 | . | CSAPGRDREVSPLHF
TRBJ2-3 | TRBV27 | . | . | CASDSDTQYF
TRBJ2-7 | TRBV5-6 | TRBD1 | few | CASSFRPGQGHEQYF
TRBJ2-5 | TRBV5-6 | . | few | CASSSVGGVQETQYF
TRBJ2-1 | TRBV27 | TRBD2 | . | CAIGTSGTYEQFF
TRBJ2-2 | TRBV11-3 | . | . | CASSLQNSGELFF
TRBJ2-7 | TRBV18 | TRBD1 | few | CASSPTRTGDNEQYF
TRBJ1-5 | TRBV2 | . | . | CASSPTRAGQPQHF
TRBJ2-6 | TRBV12-3/TRBV12-4 | . | once | CVSSPLSSGANVLTF
TRBJ2-2 | TRBV9 | . | few | CASTVGQVGGGELFF
TRBJ2-1 | TRBV7-9 | . | few | CASSVRESPQYNEQFF
TRBJ1-5 | TRBV6-1 | . | few | CASLGGSNQPQHF